These 16 T cell receptor beta chains came from one sample sequenced in a study of spatial heterogeneity in lung cancer. TCRdb re-called the 5' RACE reads with MiXCR, one entry per CDR3 protein. The data show over 45,000 distinct CDR3 sequences, with roughly 5.2% seen just once and approximately 10% held by the top ten. The time point: sample taken at primary tumor resection. The source was PBMCs, collected at surgery. All receptors come from a male donor with early-stage non-small cell lung cancer.

A few counts support this clonotype. The chain has TRBV6-6 and TRBJ2-2, with 16 bases matching TRBD2. Trimming removed 0 bases from V and 4 bases from J; junction bases left unmatched: 8. The germline V gene encodes CDR1 MNHNY and CDR2 SVGAGI (reference sequence). The CDR3 loop spans 20 amino acids. This chain's CDR3 is CASSYSGTSGRGSGTGELFF. DNA for the CDR3: TGTGCCAGCAGTTACTCCGGGACTAGCGGGAGGGGATCGGGCACCGGGGAGCTGTTTTTT.

This clonotype was seen many times. The chain is built from TRBV7-7 and TRBJ2-7; D is perhaps TRBD2 (6 bases). Germline V gene lookup returns CDR1 SSHAT and CDR2 FNYEAQ (reference sequence). The CDR3 is 15 amino acids. The V end lost 1 base, the J end lost 8 bases, and 18 bases lay between the germline ends. CDR3 region: CASSLGSGTLHQQYF. The CDR3, as DNA: TGTGCCAGCAGCTTAGGCTCCGGGACTTTGCATCAGCAGTACTTC.

At least ten counts were recorded for this clonotype. The CDR3 spells CASSLSGGLSGANVLTF. In DNA form, the CDR3 reads TGTGCCAGCAGCTTGTCGGGCGGCCTCTCTGGGGCCAACGTCCTGACTTTC. The chain has TRBV5-6 and TRBJ2-6; D unresolved. Trimming removed 1 base at V and 0 bases at J, with 11 bases between. CDR1 is SGHDT, CDR2 YYEEEE, per germline. This CDR3 is built from 17 residues.

This clonotype has a handful of counts. The J gene is TRBJ2-1, the V gene TRBV7-8; 12 bases are a match to TRBD2. V shed 1 base, J shed 5 bases, and the junction held 6 bases outside the gene matches. The CDR3 runs 17 residues. Per germline, CDR1 SGHVS and CDR2 FQNEAQ. CDR3 protein: CASSLVMRTSGNNEQFF. For the CDR3, the DNA is TGTGCCAGCAGCTTAGTAATGAGGACTAGCGGGAACAATGAGCAGTTCTTC.

This clonotype was detected ten times or more. J is TRBJ2-1 and V is TRBV5-1, with D tentatively TRBD2 (6 bases). This CDR3 contains 14 residues. V was cut by 2 bases and J by 8 bases, with 14 bases left in between. From germline, CDR1 is SGHRS and CDR2 YFSETQ. CDR3 sequence reads: CASSLTGTGDEQFF. For the CDR3, the DNA is TGCGCCAGCAGCTTAACCGGGACTGGGGATGAGCAGTTCTTC.

This clonotype showed up many times. The rearrangement joins TRBV5-1 to TRBJ2-1; the D is unclear. Looked up from germline, CDR1 is SGHRS and CDR2 is YFSETQ. The CDR3 is 15 amino acids. V dropped 0 bases and J dropped 9 bases, with 16 bases sitting between them. The CDR3 protein is CASSLDPSGGIEQFF. Here the CDR3 DNA reads TGCGCCAGCAGCTTGGATCCTTCGGGTGGTATTGAGCAGTTCTTC.

The chain recombines TRBV5-4 with TRBJ2-2; 9 bases fit TRBD1. CDR1 SGHNT and CDR2 YYREEE come from the germline V gene (reference sequence). Unmatched junction bases numbered 12, after V lost 4 bases and J lost 5 bases. The CDR3 totals 17 residues. The CDR3 here is CASSRARRTGATGELFF. The CDR3 DNA sequence: TGTGCCAGCAGCCGAGCGAGAAGGACAGGGGCGACCGGGGAGCTGTTTTTT. Filled out from reference TRBV5-4 and TRBJ2-2, the complete variable domain reads ETGVTQSPTHLIKTRGQQVTLRCSSQSGHNTVSWYQQALGQGPQFIFQYYREEENGRGNFPPRFSGLQFPNYSSELNVNALELDDSALYLCASSRARRTGATGELFFGEGSRLTVL.

By share, this clonotype counts as medium-sized. V is TRBV4-3 and J is TRBJ2-2; 9 bases match TRBD2. Germline CDR1 reads LGHNA; CDR2 reads YSLEER. CDR3 length: 18 amino acids. Trimming cost V 0 bases and J 3 bases; bases outside gene matches: 8. CDR3 sequence: CASSQDPLIAGDTGELFF. The DNA of the CDR3 is TGCGCCAGCAGCCAAGATCCCCTTATAGCGGGGGACACCGGGGAGCTGTTTTTT.

The genes are TRBV11-2 and TRBJ2-5; D gene uncertain. Looked up from germline, CDR1 is SGHAT and CDR2 is FQNNGV. Trimming stripped 2 bases from V and 5 bases from J, with 9 bases between. This CDR3 has 13 residues. The CDR3 region has the DNA TGTGCCAGCAGCTTACAGCGCTGGGAGACCCAGTACTTC. Translated: CASSLQRWETQYF.

This clonotype was recorded at least ten times. The CDR3 DNA is TGTGCCAGTACCTGGGGAGCCTACAATGAGCAGTTCTTC. Protein sequence: CASTWGAYNEQFF. This chain connects TRBV19 to TRBJ2-1; D perhaps matches TRBD2 (5 bases). Between the trimmed V and J ends, which lost 7 bases and 2 bases, there was a span of 9 bases. The CDR3 spans 13 residues. CDR1 and CDR2 (germline): LNHDA, SQIVND (reference sequence).

This clonotype was seen many times. The V call is TRBV12-3 or TRBV12-4, the J call TRBJ2-1; 11 positions match TRBD2. This CDR3 comprises 15 residues. V gave up 3 bases and J gave up 5 bases; unmatched junction bases: 3. CDR3 nucleotides: TGTGCCAGCAGTTTTCGACTAGCGGGACACAATGAGCAGTTCTTC. This translates into CASSFRLAGHNEQFF.

This clonotype has at least ten counts. The chain employs TRBV3-1 and TRBJ2-3; 8 bases line up with TRBD2. This CDR3 region has 16 residues. V lost 1 base, J lost 10 bases, and 13 bases stayed unmatched. Germline CDR1 reads LGHDT; CDR2 reads YNNKEL (reference sequence). Written as DNA, the CDR3 is TGTGCCAGCAGCCAAGTGAATAGCGGGAAAATTTCTTCGCAGTATTTT. It translates to CASSQVNSGKISSQYF.

This clonotype was counted only a few times. This sequence joins TRBV12-3 or TRBV12-4 and TRBJ2-1, with D tentatively TRBD2 (7 bases). V shed 5 bases and J shed 9 bases, with 26 bases lying between them. CDR3 length: 17 amino acids. CDR3 sequence reads: CASSTLRAGAPGGEQFF. CDR3 nucleotide sequence: TGTGCCAGCAGTACGCTTCGCGCGGGGGCTCCAGGTGGTGAGCAGTTCTTC.

This clonotype was observed many times. This rearrangement joins TRBV5-4 to TRBJ2-7; D possibly corresponds to TRBD2 (6 bases). The germline gives CDR1 SGHNT, CDR2 YYREEE (reference sequence). The germline V and J ends were trimmed by 7 bases and 6 bases, with 20 bases remaining between them. The CDR3 sequence is 14 residues long. This chain's CDR3 is CASHSPGVKGEQYF. The CDR3, as DNA: TGTGCCAGCCACTCTCCGGGGGTGAAGGGCGAGCAGTACTTC. Full variable domain (missing parts from reference TRBV5-4 and TRBJ2-7): ETGVTQSPTHLIKTRGQQVTLRCSSQSGHNTVSWYQQALGQGPQFIFQYYREEENGRGNFPPRFSGLQFPNYSSELNVNALELDDSALYLCASHSPGVKGEQYFGPGTRLTVT.

This clonotype was counted many times. The chain employs TRBV10-2 and TRBJ2-1; possible D gene TRBD2, 6 bases. V lost 3 bases to trimming and J lost 6 bases, with 12 bases between them. The germline gives CDR1 WSHSY, CDR2 SAAADI. The CDR3 totals 14 residues. CDR3 sequence reads: CASSDGTSGNEQFF. The CDR3 DNA follows: TGCGCCAGCAGTGATGGGACTTCCGGCAATGAGCAGTTCTTC.

This clonotype was picked up many times. This rearrangement joins TRBV6-1 to TRBJ1-1; TRBD1 might be the D (6 bases). V was pared by 3 bases and J by 3 bases, with 17 bases between. Germline V gives CDR1 MNHNS, CDR2 SASEGT. The length of the CDR3 is 16 residues. The CDR3 region has the DNA TGTGCCAGCAGTGAGGGTTGGGGGGCAGGGGACACTGAAGCTTTCTTT. Protein: CASSEGWGAGDTEAFF.